One T cell receptor beta chain is described in this entry. Its binding antigen is unknown. Base qualities are missing; no much larger clone stands one base away. CDR1 and CDR2, looked up from the germline V gene, are SGDLS and YYNGEE. V is pared back by 4 bases and J by 13 bases, with 15 bases lying between the germline termini. From the cysteine up to the phenylalanine, the CDR3 has a length of 13 residues. Kept here is only the CDR3 DNA, which spans 39 bases and is read in frame from base 1. Read against the paper, the sample's time point label means: about 28 days (+/-7) after the second vaccine dose. AZD1222 recipients given second doses at about 4 weeks or at about 12 weeks were pooled, since spike-specific TCR depth and breadth were not found to differ between the two schedules. Vaccinee samples came from UK trials COV001 and COV002, including a single-blind randomized controlled phase 2/3 trial of AZD1222 (ChAdOx1 nCoV-19) in healthy adults. Trial participant PBMC samples were collected at day 0 and day 28 after the second dose for TCRbeta chain sequencing.

The data belong to a study of T cell responses to AZD1222 COVID-19 vaccine (dated by TCRdb to 2020 to 2022). In the study overall: TCR sequencing covered 233 trial participants: roughly 200 given two doses of AZD1222 and about 26 given two doses of MenACWY control vaccine. Trial participants were enrolled into age subgroups of 18-55, 56-69 and 70-plus years, which contained about 150, 28 and 57 TCR-sequenced participants, respectively.

The CDR3 regions of human TCRbeta chains were analyzed by immunosequencing. Turning to the authors' computational methods: Repertoire TCRs were matched against a reference library of SARS-CoV-2-specific TCRs generated with the MIRA antigen-specificity platform. Breadth was defined as the fraction of unique TCRs that were SARS-CoV-2-associated. Depth was defined as the fraction of total T cells that were SARS-CoV-2-associated. Using the MIRA data, each spike-specific TCR was mapped to the spike region that the TCR reacts to and placed in a CD4 or CD8 class. Log10-transformed breadth and depth values were compared by one-way ANOVA with Sidak's multiple comparisons tests. The immuneACCESS repertoire file appears here via TCRdb, limited to in-frame rearrangements. These files lack a portion of the clones; in checked studies, under half of the deficit traces to unresolved V genes, and the cause of the others is not known. The V and J calls and clone size were taken over from that table, and D and trimming were inferred from the DNA. This sample gives approximately 270,000 clones in total; around 92% of them show up just once. The ten largest clones capture less than 0.65% of the sample.

Results the study describes overall, beyond this receptor: After two AZD1222 doses, spike-specific TCR breadth and depth were significantly higher than at day 0 and than in MenACWY recipients. Reportedly, almost half of the unique spike-specific TCRs recognized epitopes lying outside the regions that are mutated in the B.1.351 and B.1.1.7 variants. CD4 TCRs associated with the vaccine covered the entire spike protein, and the dominant responses were in regions 160-218 and 743-854. The 56-69-year group was small, and its depth increase did not reach significance, likely because of low power. Because no day 14 peak-response samples were available, the repertoires could be characterized only after the peak T cell response. Participants were mostly white British and included more females than males, and it was suggested by the authors that clonal diversity may have been underestimated. Only 5 to 7 AZD1222 recipients were SARS-CoV-2 seropositive at baseline, limiting conclusions about previously exposed vaccinees.

Sequencing used peripheral blood, obtained 28 days after the second AZD1222 dose. The TCR sequence derives from an adult who received the AZD1222 COVID-19 vaccine. The chain was built from TRBV9 and TRBJ1-6, with TRBD1 as a weak D call on 5 bases. The sequenced DNA: TGTGCCAGCAGCTTAAAAGGAGGGGACCCCCTCCACTTT. The translation is CASSLKGGDPLHF.